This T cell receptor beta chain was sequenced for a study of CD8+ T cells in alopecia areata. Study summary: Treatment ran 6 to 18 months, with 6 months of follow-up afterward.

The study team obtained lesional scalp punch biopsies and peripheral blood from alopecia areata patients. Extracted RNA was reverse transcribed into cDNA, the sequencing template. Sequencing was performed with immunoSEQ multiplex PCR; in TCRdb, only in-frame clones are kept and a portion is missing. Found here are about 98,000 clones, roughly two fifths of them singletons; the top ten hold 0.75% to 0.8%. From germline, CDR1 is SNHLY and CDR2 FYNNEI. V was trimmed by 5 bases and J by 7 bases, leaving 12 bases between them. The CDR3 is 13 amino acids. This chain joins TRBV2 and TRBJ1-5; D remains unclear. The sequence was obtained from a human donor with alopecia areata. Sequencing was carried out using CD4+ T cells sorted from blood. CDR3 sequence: CASSKDTPQPQHF. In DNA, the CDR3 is TGTGCCAGCAGTAAAGACACACCGCAGCCCCAGCATTTT.